This T cell receptor beta chain was recovered during a study of blood T cell repertoires in COVID-19. Clones were read by immunoSEQ multiplex PCR, and TCRdb kept only the in-frame ones, dropping some. The repertoire holds about 160,000 clones, with more than 65% as singletons. The receptor was isolated from a woman aged 80 or over with active or convalescent COVID-19. Sequencing used peripheral blood.

CDR3 DNA sequence: TGTGCCAGTAGTTTCGGACTGGTGGCTGAAGCTTTCTTT. It encodes CASSFGLVAEAFF. The chain joins TRBV19 to TRBJ1-1; the D is unclear. In germline, CDR1 is LNHDA, CDR2 SQIVND (reference sequence). This CDR3 comprises 13 residues. V was shortened by 5 bases and J by 6 bases, with 13 bases between the two germline ends.